The 27 T cell receptor beta chains given below trace back to one sample, sequenced in a study of T cell repertoires in cytomegalovirus infection. TCRdb redid the calling of the reads with MiXCR, one entry per CDR3 protein. The sample carries a few hundred thousand distinct CDR3 sequences, about 33% recorded once. These receptors' antigens are unknown. This material consisted of cultured PBMCs, taken from culture after CMV antigen stimulation. Receptor source: a human donor in good health (CMV status not recorded). Some clones in this sample may be carry-over from other donors' samples.

There are a few counts of this clonotype. The rearrangement links TRBV7-6 to TRBJ1-4; D remains unclear. V lost 4 bases and J lost 8, with 14 bases in between. Germline lookup yields CDR1 SGHVS and CDR2 FNYEAQ. This CDR3 has 14 residues. The CDR3 here is CASSSIVIPEKLFF. The CDR3 DNA sequence: TGTGCCAGCAGCTCGATTGTAATCCCAGAAAAACTGTTTTTT.

The chain is built from TRBV7-2 and TRBJ1-2; 9 nucleotides agree with TRBD1. The CDR3 covers 12 residues. From germline, CDR1 is SGHTA and CDR2 FQGNSA. V shed 6 bases, J shed 4 bases, and the junction held 0 bases outside the gene matches. The CDR3 region has the DNA TGTGCCAGCAGGGGACAGGGCTATGGCTACACCTTC. Its translation: CASRGQGYGYTF.

In DNA form, the CDR3 reads TGCGCCAGCAGCCCCCCGGGCCACAGGGGGCCCTTCAATCAGCCCCAGCATTTT. It encodes CASSPPGHRGPFNQPQHF. The V and J genes are TRBV4-3 and TRBJ1-5; 9 positions match TRBD1. This CDR3 has 18 residues. V lost 4 bases to trimming and J lost 3 bases; unmatched junction nucleotides: 13. Germline lookup yields CDR1 LGHNA and CDR2 YSLEER.

This clonotype was recorded a few times. The chain has TRBV19 and TRBJ1-6; D possibly corresponds to TRBD1 (5 bases). Germline CDR1 reads LNHDA; CDR2 reads SQIVND (reference sequence). The CDR3 spans 18 residues. The V end lost 7 bases, the J end lost 0 bases, and 19 bases lay between the germline ends. For the CDR3, the DNA is TGTGCCAGTACGGCAGGGAGGATTGGTTCCTCCTATAATTCACCCCTCCACTTT. Protein sequence: CASTAGRIGSSYNSPLHF. Based on the CDR3 plus reference TRBV19 and TRBJ1-6, the full variable domain is DGGITQSPKYLFRKEGQNVTLSCEQNLNHDAMYWYRQDPGQGLRLIYYSQIVNDFQKGDIAEGYSVSREKKESFPLTVTSAQKNPTAFYLCASTAGRIGSSYNSPLHFGNGTRLTVT.

The chain carries TRBV14 and TRBJ1-1; D remains unclear. CDR1 SGHDN and CDR2 FVKESK come from the germline V gene. Trimming cost V 1 base and J 7 bases, with 4 bases left between them. The CDR3 is 11 residues long. The CDR3 DNA reads TGTGCCAGCAGCCAAGGCAGTGAAGCTTTCTTT. It translates to CASSQGSEAFF.

This clonotype has only one observation. The chain couples TRBV20-1 to TRBJ2-6; 7 bases line up with TRBD2. The CDR3 is made up of 17 amino acids. Trimming at V came to 3 bases and at J to 0 bases, leaving 8 bases not matched to a gene. In germline, CDR1 is DFQATT, CDR2 SNEGSKA (reference sequence). CDR3 amino acids: CSARTRGSASGANVLTF. The DNA of the CDR3 is TGCAGTGCTAGGACGCGGGGGTCGGCCTCTGGGGCCAACGTCCTGACTTTC.

The gene calls are TRBV6-6 and TRBJ1-2; D remains ambiguous. V lost 0 bases and J lost 7, with 15 bases in between. The CDR3 extends over 15 amino acids. CDR1 is MNHNY, CDR2 SVGAGI, per germline (reference sequence). CDR3 nucleotides: TGTGCCAGCAGTTACTCGGCCCATCGAGGCGGTGGCTACACCTTC. Its translation: CASSYSAHRGGGYTF.

This clonotype was observed a handful of times. This chain uses TRBV19 with TRBJ1-1; tentative D call: TRBD1 (6 bases). V lost 1 base and J 0 bases, leaving 12 bases between the germline ends. The CDR3 length is 16 residues. Looked up from germline, CDR1 is LNHDA and CDR2 is SQIVND (reference sequence). The chain's CDR3 is CASSIAGGRLNTEAFF. The CDR3 nucleotides are TGTGCCAGTAGTATAGCTGGGGGGCGCTTGAACACTGAAGCTTTCTTT.

This clonotype was seen only once. V and J are TRBV5-6 and TRBJ2-3, with D possibly being TRBD2 (6 bases). The V end was cut by 7 bases, the J end by 2 bases, with 17 bases between. This CDR3 contains 15 residues. Per germline, CDR1 SGHDT and CDR2 YYEEEE. The CDR3 region is CASGLIAEVTDTQYF. Written as DNA, the CDR3 is TGTGCCAGCGGTTTAATAGCGGAAGTCACAGATACGCAGTATTTT. Full variable domain (remainder filled in from reference TRBV5-6 and TRBJ2-3): DAGVTQSPTHLIKTRGQQVTLRCSPKSGHDTVSWYQQALGQGPQFIFQYYEEEERQRGNFPDRFSGHQFPNYSSELNVNALLLGDSALYLCASGLIAEVTDTQYFGPGTRLTVL.

This chain links TRBV2 with TRBJ2-1, with TRBD2 identical over 11 bases. V lost 4 bases and J lost 8; bases outside the gene matches: 7. This CDR3 has 15 amino acids. Germline-derived CDR1 and CDR2 are SNHLY and FYNNEI. The CDR3 nucleotides read TGTGCCAGCAGTGTAATCGGGACTAGCGGCCATGAGCAGTTCTTC. This codes for CASSVIGTSGHEQFF.

The chain couples TRBV25-1 to TRBJ1-3, with D uncertain. This CDR3 contains 15 residues. Between the trimmed V and J ends, which lost 0 bases and 4 bases, there was a span of 10 bases. Germline V lookup: CDR1 MGHDK, CDR2 SYGVNS. The CDR3 is CASSEYAGVGNTIYF. CDR3 DNA: TGTGCCAGCAGTGAATATGCCGGGGTCGGAAACACCATATATTTT.

V usage is TRBV7-9 and J usage is TRBJ1-4; no reliable D call. Deletions cut 0 bases from V and 9 bases from J, with 11 bases between. The germline gives CDR1 SEHNR, CDR2 FQNEAQ (reference sequence). The CDR3 sequence is 14 residues long. Here the CDR3 DNA reads TGTGCCAGCAGCTTAGCGACGGTGGGCCAAAAACTGTTTTTT. It encodes CASSLATVGQKLFF.

The genes are TRBV28 and TRBJ1-4; possible D gene TRBD1, 6 bases. CDR3 length: 16 amino acids. V gave up 2 bases and J gave up 8 bases, with 18 bases separating them. The germline V gene has CDR1 MDHEN and CDR2 SYDVKM. The CDR3 DNA reads as TGTGCCAGCAGTTTAGTTGCCCAAACAGGGAAAGAAAAACTGTTTTTT. It yields the protein CASSLVAQTGKEKLFF. Drawing the rest from reference TRBV28 and TRBJ1-4, the complete variable domain is DVKVTQSSRYLVKRTGEKVFLECVQDMDHENMFWYRQDPGLGLRLIYFSYDVKMKEKGDIPEGYSVSREKKERFSLILESASTNQTSMYLCASSLVAQTGKEKLFFGSGTQLSVL.

In its sample, this clonotype was seen many times. The genes are TRBV7-2 and TRBJ2-1; D is possibly TRBD1 (5 bases). Trimming took off 3 bases at V and 12 bases at J, with 12 bases between the two ends. The CDR3 loop spans 12 amino acids. Germline V gene lookup returns CDR1 SGHTA and CDR2 FQGNSA. CDR3 protein: CASSFKGVGQFF. For the CDR3, the DNA is TGTGCCAGCAGCTTTAAAGGGGTTGGGCAGTTCTTC.

In its sample, this clonotype was seen a few times. J is TRBJ2-2 and V is TRBV7-8; 9 bases are shared with TRBD2. The CDR3 spans 15 residues. J gave up 1 base and V 5 bases, and 2 bases lay outside the gene matches. Germline CDR1 is SGHVS and CDR2 is FQNEAQ. CDR3 sequence (DNA): TGTGCCAGCAGCCGGCGGGAGGGGAACACCGGGGAGCTGTTTTTT. Translated: CASSRREGNTGELFF.

This clonotype was seen at least ten times. This sequence joins TRBV10-3 and TRBJ2-6; D is perhaps TRBD1 (6 bases). The CDR3 extends over 15 amino acids. Deletions cut 3 bases from V and 4 bases from J, with 10 bases between. Germline values: CDR1 ENHRY, CDR2 SYGVKD. Here the CDR3 DNA reads TGTGCCATCAGTGATCAGGGGAAAGGGGCCAACGTCCTGACTTTC. It specifies CAISDQGKGANVLTF.

Regarding this clonotype: One end of the junction does not line up with germline, which may come from a read error. V is TRBV20-1 and J is TRBJ1-5; D ambiguous. Germline loops: CDR1 DFQATT, CDR2 SNEGSKA (reference sequence). This CDR3 is 14 amino acids long. The CDR3, as DNA: TGCAGTGCTAGAGGGCAGTATAGCAATCAGCCCCAGCAGTTT. It yields the protein CSARGQYSNQPQQF.

The chain combines TRBV4-1 with TRBJ2-5, with 7 bases that match TRBD2. J was trimmed by 5 bases and V by 0 bases; bases with no gene match: 15. This CDR3 spans 18 amino acids. Germline CDR1 MGHRA, CDR2 YSYEKL. The CDR3 loop is CASSQDRAGATLGETQYF. The CDR3, as DNA: TGCGCCAGCAGCCAAGATCGGGCGGGAGCAACCCTCGGGGAGACCCAGTACTTC.

This chain links TRBV12-3 or TRBV12-4 with TRBJ1-1, with 9 bases identical to TRBD1. With 6 bases clipped from V and 5 bases from J, the junction kept 10 bases outside the gene matches. This CDR3 has 15 residues. The CDR3 nucleotides are TGTGCCAGCAGCCCAAGGGGACAGGGTGGGACTGAAGCTTTCTTT. Amino acids: CASSPRGQGGTEAFF.

This clonotype appeared many times. One base away lies a much larger clone, so this may be a sequencing read error. The chain is built from TRBV7-2 and TRBJ2-5; the D is unclear. The CDR3 covers 11 residues. V gave up 2 bases and J gave up 4 bases, with 2 bases separating them. CDR1 SGHTA and CDR2 FQGNSA come from the germline V gene. The CDR3 DNA is TGTGCCAGCAGCTTAATAGAGACCCAGTACTTC. Translating it yields CASSLIETQYF.

V gene TRBV27 combines with J gene TRBJ1-4; 8 bases align to TRBD1. After removal of 7 bases from V and 9 bases from J, the junction contained 7 bases not matched to a gene. Germline CDR1 reads MNHEY; CDR2 reads SMNVEV (reference sequence). This CDR3 comprises 13 residues. CDR3 amino acids: CASTPRDRKKLFF. CDR3 bases: TGTGCCAGCACCCCTCGGGACAGGAAAAAACTGTTTTTT.

Only a few counts were recorded for this clonotype. CDR3: CASSLGGSEPRGQETQYF. CDR3 bases: TGTGCCAGCAGCTTAGGAGGATCAGAACCCAGGGGTCAAGAGACCCAGTACTTC. The chain employs TRBV7-9 and TRBJ2-5; a weak D match, TRBD1 (6 bases). The CDR3 covers 18 residues. V dropped 1 base and J dropped 2 bases, with 20 bases sitting between them. Germline V gene data show CDR1 as SEHNR and CDR2 as FQNEAQ (reference sequence).

This clonotype came up many times. The rearrangement links TRBV7-2 to TRBJ1-3; tentative D call: TRBD1 (6 bases). Germline CDR1 and CDR2: SGHTA and FQGNSA. Trimming took off 0 bases at V and 0 bases at J, with 15 bases between the two ends. CDR3 length: 18 residues. The CDR3: CASSLALGQRASGNTIYF. In DNA form, the CDR3 reads TGTGCCAGCAGCTTAGCGCTAGGACAGCGCGCCTCTGGAAACACCATATATTTT.

The rearrangement uses TRBV12-3 or TRBV12-4 and TRBJ2-1; 8 nucleotides align to TRBD2. This CDR3 contains 15 residues. Germline trimming cut 1 base from V and 7 bases from J; bases unmatched to any gene: 6. The CDR3 DNA is TGTGCCAGCAGTTTAGTCCTAGCGGGTTCTAATGAGCAGTTCTTC. It encodes CASSLVLAGSNEQFF.

The count of this clonotype is one. The chain combines TRBV14 with TRBJ1-1; the D gene is possibly TRBD1 (6 bases). The CDR3 covers 14 residues. V lost 2 bases and J 6 bases, leaving 13 bases between the germline ends. Per germline, CDR1 SGHDN and CDR2 FVKESK. The CDR3 region is CASSQRLQGAEAFF. In nucleotides, the CDR3 is TGTGCCAGCAGCCAACGTTTACAGGGCGCTGAAGCTTTCTTT. Full variable domain (remainder filled in from reference TRBV14 and TRBJ1-1): EAGVTQFPSHSVIEKGQTVTLRCDPISGHDNLYWYRRVMGKEIKFLLHFVKESKQDESGMPNNRFLAERTGGTYSTLKVQPAELEDSGVYFCASSQRLQGAEAFFGQGTRLTVV.

J is TRBJ2-7 and V is TRBV7-9; 7 bases match TRBD1. The germline gives CDR1 SEHNR, CDR2 FQNEAQ (reference sequence). The CDR3 length is 15 residues. J was trimmed by 4 bases and V by 4 bases; bases with no gene match: 10. The CDR3 DNA reads TGTGCCAGCAGCTCGAGCAGACAGGGTATATACGAGCAGTACGTC. The encoded protein is CASSSSRQGIYEQYV.

This clonotype was seen many times. The genes are TRBV7-2 and TRBJ1-2; 8 nucleotides agree with TRBD1. Germline lookup yields CDR1 SGHTA and CDR2 FQGNSA. Losses at the gene ends were 2 bases for V and 4 bases for J; bases not matched to a gene: 6. The CDR3 is 15 amino acids. The chain's CDR3 is CASSLTDRETYGYTF. CDR3 sequence (DNA): TGTGCCAGCAGCTTAACGGACAGGGAAACCTATGGCTACACCTTC.